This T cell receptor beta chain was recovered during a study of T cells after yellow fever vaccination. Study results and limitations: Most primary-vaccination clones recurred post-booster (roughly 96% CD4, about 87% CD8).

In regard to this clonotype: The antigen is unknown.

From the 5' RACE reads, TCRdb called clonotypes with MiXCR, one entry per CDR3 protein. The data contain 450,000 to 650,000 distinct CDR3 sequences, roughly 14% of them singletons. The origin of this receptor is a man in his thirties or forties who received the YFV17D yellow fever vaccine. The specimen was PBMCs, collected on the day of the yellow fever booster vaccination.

CDR3 protein: CASSYPPYLTSGGSYEQYF. CDR3 DNA sequence: TGTGCCAGCAGTTACCCTCCGTACCTGACTAGCGGGGGTTCCTACGAGCAGTACTTC. The V and J genes are TRBV6-5 and TRBJ2-7, with TRBD2 matching over 12 bases. J was trimmed by 1 base and V by 2 bases; bases with no gene match: 12. The length of the CDR3 is 19 residues. Germline V gene data show CDR1 as MNHEY and CDR2 as SVGAGI.